Listed below are T cell receptor beta chains from one sample, sequenced in a study of blood T cell repertoires in COVID-19. Produced via immunoSEQ multiplex PCR; TCRdb's table is partial and in-frame only. The data hold fewer than 15,000 clones, with approximately 86% observed a single time. What was sequenced was peripheral blood. The receptors shown here come from a man aged 80 or over with acute or convalescent COVID-19. The CDR3 runs from the conserved cysteine through the conserved F or W.

TRBJ1-2	TRBV7-8	CASSLLPGQRIYGYTF
TRBJ1-5	TRBV2	CAGKRGGVNQPQHF
TRBJ2-1	TRBV4-2	CASNRQASLMGRNEQFF
TRBJ2-1	TRBV10-1	CASSTSGTGSVNEQFF
TRBJ1-4	TRBV3-1/TRBV3-2	CASSQSAGQGEKLFF
TRBJ2-2	TRBV27	CASRLGLRNTGELFF
TRBJ2-7	TRBV10-3	CAIRPGTGASYEQYF
TRBJ2-2	TRBV14	CASSQGHFTGELFF
TRBJ2-5	TRBV5-5	CASSLGMTGGLQETQYF
TRBJ2-7	TRBV5-4	CASSLKFSGGEQYF
TRBJ1-3	TRBV5-6	CASSLGLAYSGNTIYF
TRBJ2-4	TRBV13	CASSEGLAKNIQYF
TRBJ1-3	TRBV2	CAVEASSGNTIYF
TRBJ2-7	TRBV30	CAWRPREDEQYF
TRBJ2-1	TRBV7-3	CASSPGLAYNEQFF
TRBJ2-7	TRBV7-2	CASSLSGVDYYEQYF
TRBJ1-2	TRBV3-1/TRBV3-2	CASSQEIRGDRGYTF
TRBJ2-7	TRBV10-3	CAISGGTVSYEQYF
TRBJ2-2	TRBV19	CASSLPGLAGETGELFF
TRBJ1-6	TRBV12-3/TRBV12-4	CASSTGLGSPLHF
TRBJ2-7	TRBV25-1	CASSGWTGSNEQYF
TRBJ2-2	TRBV4-1	CASSQVWGATGELFF
TRBJ1-1	TRBV6-5	CASSYKPPMNTEAFF
TRBJ2-3	TRBV10-1	CASSLLAGGTDTQYF
TRBJ2-3	TRBV2	CASSEGWANPGTDTQYF
TRBJ2-6	TRBV15	CATSSWLGANVLTF
TRBJ1-1	TRBV10-1	CARFPGHDEQGTEAFF
TRBJ1-6	TRBV6-5	CASSPGTGPNSPLHF
TRBJ1-1	TRBV18	CASSHQMGTVQLNTEAFF
TRBJ2-2	TRBV13	CASSSGGRATGELFF
TRBJ2-7	TRBV6-4	CASRLLSPPYEQYF
TRBJ1-3	TRBV30	CACTPSTDTSGNTIYF
TRBJ1-2	TRBV25-1	CASSERGARLDGYTF
TRBJ2-1	TRBV19	CASRIGGSGSSYNEQFF
TRBJ2-4	TRBV6-4	CASSVDRGNIQYF
TRBJ2-7	TRBV28	CASSLKFGFAQYF
TRBJ2-2	TRBV14	CASSKGLAGGTGELFF
TRBJ1-6	TRBV5-1	CASSDRSSYNSPLHF
TRBJ2-3	TRBV6-4	CASSDSAGSTDTQYF
TRBJ2-1	TRBV2	CASRSGSYSYNEQFF
TRBJ2-7	TRBV6-5	CASRLNSNPSYEQYF